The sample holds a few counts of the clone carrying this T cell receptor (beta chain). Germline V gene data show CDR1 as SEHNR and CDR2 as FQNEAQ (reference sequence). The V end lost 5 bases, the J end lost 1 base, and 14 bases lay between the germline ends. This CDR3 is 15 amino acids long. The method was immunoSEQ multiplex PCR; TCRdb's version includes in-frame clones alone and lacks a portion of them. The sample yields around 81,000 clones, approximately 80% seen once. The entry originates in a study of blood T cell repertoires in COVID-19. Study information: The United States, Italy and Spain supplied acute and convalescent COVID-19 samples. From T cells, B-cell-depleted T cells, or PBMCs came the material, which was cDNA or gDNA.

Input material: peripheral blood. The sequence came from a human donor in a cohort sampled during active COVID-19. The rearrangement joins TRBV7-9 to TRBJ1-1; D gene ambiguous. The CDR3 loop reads CASSPSRGPNTEAFF. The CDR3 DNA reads TGTGCCAGCAGCCCCTCCCGAGGCCCGAACACTGAAGCTTTCTTT.